These T cell receptor beta chains were read from a single sample in a study of T cells in Graves' hyperthyroidism and ophthalmopathy. TCRdb passed the multiplex PCR reads through MiXCR, listing each CDR3 protein once. The profile shows a few hundred thousand distinct CDR3 sequences, around 14% of them singletons. Specimen: blood. The receptors were sampled from a woman younger than 35 with Graves' hyperthyroidism that later progressed to Graves' ophthalmopathy. Both conserved end residues are part of each CDR3. A D gene is named only where the DNA matches it firmly. Expanded clones get a size class; other rows say once, few or many, or leave the size out.

abundance: many; j_gene: TRBJ2-3; v_gene: TRBV5-1; d_gene: TRBD2; CDR3aa: CASGLSGRSTDTQYF; CDR3nt: TGCGCCAGCGGGCTTAGCGGGAGGAGCACAGATACGCAGTATTTT
abundance: NA; j_gene: TRBJ2-5; v_gene: TRBV20-1; d_gene: NA; CDR3aa: CSASSPIGRETQYF; CDR3nt: TGCAGTGCCAGTTCCCCGATCGGCCGTGAGACCCAGTACTTC
abundance: many; j_gene: TRBJ2-1; v_gene: TRBV7-2; d_gene: TRBD2; CDR3aa: CASSQTTGTSGQFF; CDR3nt: TGTGCCAGCAGCCAAACGACCGGGACTAGCGGGCAGTTCTTC
abundance: few; j_gene: TRBJ2-1; v_gene: TRBV11-2; d_gene: NA; CDR3aa: CASSLWGTGSYNEQFF; CDR3nt: TGTGCCAGCAGCTTATGGGGCACAGGGTCCTACAATGAGCAGTTCTTC
abundance: many; j_gene: TRBJ2-1; v_gene: TRBV27; d_gene: NA; CDR3aa: CASSLPPNEQFF; CDR3nt: TGTGCCAGCAGTCTCCCTCCCAATGAGCAGTTCTTC
abundance: many; j_gene: TRBJ2-4; v_gene: TRBV7-2; d_gene: TRBD1; CDR3aa: CASSKDRGLWMTKNIQYF; CDR3nt: TGTGCCAGCAGCAAGGACAGGGGGCTGTGGATGACCAAAAACATTCAGTACTTC
abundance: many; j_gene: TRBJ2-7; v_gene: TRBV6-1; d_gene: TRBD2; CDR3aa: CASSERWEWIAGAYEQYF; CDR3nt: TGTGCCAGCAGTGAAAGGTGGGAGTGGATAGCGGGAGCCTACGAGCAGTACTTC
abundance: NA; j_gene: TRBJ1-2; v_gene: TRBV29-1; d_gene: TRBD1; CDR3aa: CSVLTGSNGYTF; CDR3nt: TGCAGCGTCCTGACAGGGTCTAATGGCTACACCTTC
abundance: many; j_gene: TRBJ2-1; v_gene: TRBV11-2; d_gene: NA; CDR3aa: CASSQIDYRTYNEQFF; CDR3nt: TGTGCCAGCAGTCAAATTGACTACCGAACCTACAATGAGCAGTTCTTC
abundance: few; j_gene: TRBJ1-5; v_gene: TRBV6-1; d_gene: NA; CDR3aa: CASGMDQPQHF; CDR3nt: TGTGCCAGCGGGATGGACCAGCCCCAGCATTTT
abundance: few; j_gene: TRBJ2-5; v_gene: TRBV3-1; d_gene: NA; CDR3aa: CAGSYYGSETQYF; CDR3nt: TGTGCCGGCAGCTACTATGGATCTGAGACCCAGTACTTC
abundance: many; j_gene: TRBJ2-3; v_gene: TRBV7-8; d_gene: NA; CDR3aa: CASRLGGSTDTQYF; CDR3nt: TGTGCCAGCAGGCTGGGGGGTAGCACAGATACGCAGTATTTT
abundance: many; j_gene: TRBJ2-7; v_gene: TRBV28; d_gene: TRBD2; CDR3aa: CASSHGLAGEQYF; CDR3nt: TGTGCCAGCAGTCATGGACTAGCGGGCGAGCAGTACTTC
abundance: few; j_gene: TRBJ2-1; v_gene: TRBV4-1; d_gene: TRBD1; CDR3aa: CASSQDRGTGEIYNEQFF; CDR3nt: TGCGCCAGCAGCCAAGATAGGGGGACAGGAGAGATCTACAATGAGCAGTTCTTC
abundance: many; j_gene: TRBJ2-3; v_gene: TRBV20-1; d_gene: TRBD1; CDR3aa: CSARRQGEVDTQYF; CDR3nt: TGCAGTGCTAGAAGACAGGGGGAGGTAGATACGCAGTATTTT
abundance: NA; j_gene: TRBJ1-4; v_gene: TRBV7-9; d_gene: NA; CDR3aa: CASSLPGLRLFF; CDR3nt: TGTGCCAGCAGCCTACCGGGGTTAAGACTGTTTTTT
abundance: NA; j_gene: TRBJ2-2; v_gene: TRBV10-3; d_gene: NA; CDR3aa: CAIRSSGTALNTGELFF; CDR3nt: TGTGCCATCAGATCCTCAGGGACTGCCCTGAACACCGGGGAGCTGTTTTTT
abundance: NA; j_gene: TRBJ2-3; v_gene: TRBV20-1; d_gene: TRBD2; CDR3aa: CSARPGLAPDTQYF; CDR3nt: TGCAGTGCTAGACCTGGACTAGCCCCAGATACGCAGTATTTT
abundance: NA; j_gene: TRBJ2-7; v_gene: TRBV5-6; d_gene: NA; CDR3aa: CASSGTGSHEQYF; CDR3nt: TGTGCCAGCAGCGGAACAGGGAGCCACGAGCAGTACTTC
abundance: many; j_gene: TRBJ2-2; v_gene: TRBV6-2/TRBV6-3; d_gene: TRBD2; CDR3aa: CASSKLGLLTGELFF; CDR3nt: TGTGCCAGCAGCAAGCTGGGACTACTCACCGGGGAGCTGTTTTTT
abundance: NA; j_gene: TRBJ2-2; v_gene: TRBV27; d_gene: NA; CDR3aa: CASSFPGSTGELFF; CDR3nt: TGTGCCAGCAGTTTCCCTGGAAGCACCGGGGAGCTGTTTTTT
abundance: NA; j_gene: TRBJ2-2; v_gene: TRBV5-1; d_gene: TRBD2; CDR3aa: CASSIRAGGNTGELFF; CDR3nt: TGCGCCAGCAGCATAAGAGCGGGAGGAAACACCGGGGAGCTGTTTTTT
abundance: NA; j_gene: TRBJ1-2; v_gene: TRBV11-2; d_gene: TRBD1; CDR3aa: CASSYTGDSWGYTF; CDR3nt: TGTGCCAGCAGTTACACAGGGGACTCTTGGGGCTACACCTTC
abundance: many; j_gene: TRBJ2-3; v_gene: TRBV20-1; d_gene: TRBD2; CDR3aa: CSAKGTSGTEADTQYF; CDR3nt: TGCAGTGCTAAGGGGACTAGCGGGACTGAGGCAGATACGCAGTATTTT
abundance: NA; j_gene: TRBJ1-4; v_gene: TRBV19; d_gene: NA; CDR3aa: CASSMDDNEKLFF; CDR3nt: TGTGCCAGTAGTATGGACGATAATGAAAAACTGTTTTTT
abundance: many; j_gene: TRBJ2-7; v_gene: TRBV5-1; d_gene: TRBD1; CDR3aa: CASSLGQGVHYEQYF; CDR3nt: TGCGCCAGCAGCTTGGGGCAGGGGGTCCACTACGAGCAGTACTTC
abundance: NA; j_gene: TRBJ2-1; v_gene: TRBV5-4; d_gene: NA; CDR3aa: CASSLNSEQFF; CDR3nt: TGTGCCAGCAGCTTGAATAGTGAGCAGTTCTTC
abundance: NA; j_gene: TRBJ2-2; v_gene: TRBV20-1; d_gene: TRBD2; CDR3aa: CSARGTRVAGVRTGELFF; CDR3nt: TGCAGTGCTAGAGGAACCCGGGTAGCGGGAGTAAGGACCGGGGAGCTGTTTTTT
abundance: many; j_gene: TRBJ2-5; v_gene: TRBV6-2/TRBV6-3; d_gene: TRBD1; CDR3aa: CASTFGPGQGAWETQYF; CDR3nt: TGTGCCAGCACCTTCGGACCTGGACAGGGGGCATGGGAGACCCAGTACTTC
abundance: many; j_gene: TRBJ1-1; v_gene: TRBV5-1; d_gene: NA; CDR3aa: CASGDGGEAFF; CDR3nt: TGCGCCAGCGGGGACGGAGGCGAAGCTTTCTTT